These T cell receptor beta chains were read from a single sample in a study of identical twins. TCRdb reprocessed the 5' RACE reads via MiXCR and lists one record per CDR3 protein. This sample carries fewer than 900,000 distinct CDR3 sequences, about 20% of them seen once, and the ten largest clones take about 4.5%. A further study also used this sample, focusing on T cells expressing NK-cell markers.

The sequenced sample was PBMCs. These receptors originate from a woman between 18 and 29 years old in good health. The conserved cysteine and the conserved F or W are not part of the CDR3 here.

V gene	CDR3 protein
TRBV27	ASSHSNSEQY
TRBV11-2	ASSYPDKEAGYT
TRBV20-1	SALAGGLRASKQY
TRBV20-1	SASKFPAGQGQSAQH
TRBV27	ASSAGGGGSSYNEQF
TRBV24-1	ATSQTDEQF
TRBV5-1	ASSLGDGDTEAF
TRBV5-1	ASSLGLAGAIQETQY
TRBV20-1	SARDVGGDSTDTQY
TRBV5-5	ASSFDLGEQF
TRBV28	ASSGPGTTNYEQY
TRBV12-3/TRBV12-4	ASSLSQGAQY
TRBV27	ASSFSAAAEAF
TRBV6-2/TRBV6-3	ASSSGDRAGANVLT
TRBV20-1	SGATRREETQY
TRBV3-1	ACSQVPSGISYEQY